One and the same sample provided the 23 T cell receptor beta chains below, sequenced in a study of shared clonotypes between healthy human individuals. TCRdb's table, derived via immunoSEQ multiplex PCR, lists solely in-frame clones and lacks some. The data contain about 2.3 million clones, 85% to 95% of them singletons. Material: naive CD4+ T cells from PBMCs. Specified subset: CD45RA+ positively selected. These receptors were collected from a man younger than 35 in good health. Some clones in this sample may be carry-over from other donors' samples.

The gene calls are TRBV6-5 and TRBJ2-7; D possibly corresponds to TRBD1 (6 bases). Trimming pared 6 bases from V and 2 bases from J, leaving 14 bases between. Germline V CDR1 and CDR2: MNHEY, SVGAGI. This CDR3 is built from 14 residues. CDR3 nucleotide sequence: TGTGCCAGCAGCCCCTGGACAGCTACCTACGAGCAGTACTTC. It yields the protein CASSPWTATYEQYF.

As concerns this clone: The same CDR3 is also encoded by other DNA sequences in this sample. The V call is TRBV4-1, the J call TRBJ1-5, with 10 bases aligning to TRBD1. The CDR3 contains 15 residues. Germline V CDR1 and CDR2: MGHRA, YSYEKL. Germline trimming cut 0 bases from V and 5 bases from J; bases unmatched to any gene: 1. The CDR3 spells CASSQEGQGDQPQHF. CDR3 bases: TGCGCCAGCAGCCAAGAAGGACAGGGGGATCAGCCCCAGCATTTT.

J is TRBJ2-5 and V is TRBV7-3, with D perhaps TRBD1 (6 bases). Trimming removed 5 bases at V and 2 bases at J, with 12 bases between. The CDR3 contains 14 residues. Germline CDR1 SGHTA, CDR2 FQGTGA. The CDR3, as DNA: TGTGCCAGCAGCCCCCAGGGACATCAAGAGACCCAGTACTTC. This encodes CASSPQGHQETQYF.

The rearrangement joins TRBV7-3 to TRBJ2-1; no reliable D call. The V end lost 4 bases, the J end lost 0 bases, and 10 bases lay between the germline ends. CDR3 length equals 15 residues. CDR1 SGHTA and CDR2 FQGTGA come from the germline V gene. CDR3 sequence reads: CASSSSGASYNEQFF. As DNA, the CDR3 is TGTGCCAGCAGCTCTTCCGGTGCCTCCTACAATGAGCAGTTCTTC.

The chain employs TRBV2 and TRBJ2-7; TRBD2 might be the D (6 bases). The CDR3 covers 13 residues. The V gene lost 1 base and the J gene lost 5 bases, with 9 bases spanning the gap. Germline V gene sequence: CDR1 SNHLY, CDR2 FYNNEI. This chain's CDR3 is CASSEVASDEQYF. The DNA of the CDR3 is TGTGCCAGCAGTGAAGTTGCTAGCGACGAGCAGTACTTC. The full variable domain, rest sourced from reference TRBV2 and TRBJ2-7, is EPEVTQTPSHQVTQMGQEVILRCVPISNHLYFYWYRQILGQKVEFLVSFYNNEISEKSEIFDDQFSVERPDGSNFTLKIRSTKLEDSAMYFCASSEVASDEQYFGPGTRLTVT.

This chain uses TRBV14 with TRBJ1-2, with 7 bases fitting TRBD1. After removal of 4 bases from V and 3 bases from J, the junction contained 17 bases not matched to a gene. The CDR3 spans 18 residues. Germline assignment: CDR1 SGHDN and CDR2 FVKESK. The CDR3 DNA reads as TGTGCCAGCAGCCCGCCCCGTGGGACAGACCCAAGGGACTATGGCTACACCTTC. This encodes CASSPPRGTDPRDYGYTF.

This CDR3 is CASHSGGNTEAFF. The CDR3 DNA reads as TGTGCCAGCCACTCCGGCGGGAACACTGAAGCTTTCTTT. The rearrangement links TRBV18 to TRBJ1-1; D gene uncertain. CDR3 size: 13 residues. In germline, CDR1 is KGHSH, CDR2 LQKENI. V lost 8 bases to trimming and J lost 1 base, with 11 bases between them.

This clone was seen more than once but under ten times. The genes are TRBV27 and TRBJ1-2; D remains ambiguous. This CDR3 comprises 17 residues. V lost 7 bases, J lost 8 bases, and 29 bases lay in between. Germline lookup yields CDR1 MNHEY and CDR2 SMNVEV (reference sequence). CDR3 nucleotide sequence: TGTGCCAGCACACTACCTCCCGCAGAGGAGACGGAGAACGGCTACACCTTC. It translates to CASTLPPAEETENGYTF.

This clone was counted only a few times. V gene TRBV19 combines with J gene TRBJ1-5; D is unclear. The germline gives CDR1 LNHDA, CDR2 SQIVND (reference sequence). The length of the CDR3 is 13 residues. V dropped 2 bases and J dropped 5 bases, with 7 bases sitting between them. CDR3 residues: CASSISTYQPQHF. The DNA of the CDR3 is TGTGCCAGTAGTATATCAACTTATCAGCCCCAGCATTTT.

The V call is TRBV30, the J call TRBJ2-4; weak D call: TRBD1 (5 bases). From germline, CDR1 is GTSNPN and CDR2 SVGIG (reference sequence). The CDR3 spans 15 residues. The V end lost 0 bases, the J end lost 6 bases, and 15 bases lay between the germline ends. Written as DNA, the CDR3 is TGTGCCTGGAGTGTAGGGGCCGTAAGTTTAAACATTCAGTACTTC. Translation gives CAWSVGAVSLNIQYF.

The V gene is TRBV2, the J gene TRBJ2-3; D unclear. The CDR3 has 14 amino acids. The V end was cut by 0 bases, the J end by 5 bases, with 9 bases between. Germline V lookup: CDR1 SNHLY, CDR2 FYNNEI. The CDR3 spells CASSEALPGDTQYF. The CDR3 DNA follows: TGTGCCAGCAGTGAAGCGCTTCCGGGAGATACGCAGTATTTT.

The CDR3 DNA reads as TGTGCCAGCAGCTCCTTAGGAGGAGGCCCAACTGTGGCGGAGACCCAGTACTTC. Encoded protein: CASSSLGGGPTVAETQYF. The genes are TRBV5-4 and TRBJ2-5; tentative D call: TRBD2 (5 bases). Between the trimmed V and J ends, which lost 3 bases and 5 bases, there was a span of 26 bases. Germline V gives CDR1 SGHNT, CDR2 YYREEE (reference sequence). CDR3 length: 18 residues.

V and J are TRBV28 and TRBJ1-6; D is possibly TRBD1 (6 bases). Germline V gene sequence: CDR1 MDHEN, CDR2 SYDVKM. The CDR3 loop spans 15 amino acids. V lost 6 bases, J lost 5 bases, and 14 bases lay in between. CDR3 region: CASRYSEGDNSPLHF. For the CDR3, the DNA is TGTGCCAGCAGATATTCGGAGGGGGATAATTCACCCCTCCACTTT.

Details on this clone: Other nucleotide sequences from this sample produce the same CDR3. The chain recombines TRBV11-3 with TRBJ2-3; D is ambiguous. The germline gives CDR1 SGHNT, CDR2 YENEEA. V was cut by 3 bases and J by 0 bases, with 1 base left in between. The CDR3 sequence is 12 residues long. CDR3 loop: CASSLSTDTQYF. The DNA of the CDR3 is TGTGCCAGCAGCTTGAGCACAGATACGCAGTATTTT.

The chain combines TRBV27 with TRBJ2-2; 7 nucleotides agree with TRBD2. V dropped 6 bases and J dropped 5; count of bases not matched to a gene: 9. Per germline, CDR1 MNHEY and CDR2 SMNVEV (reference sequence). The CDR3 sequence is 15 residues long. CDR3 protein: CASSHLAAVTGELFF. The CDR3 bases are TGTGCCAGCAGCCATCTAGCGGCCGTGACCGGGGAGCTGTTTTTT.

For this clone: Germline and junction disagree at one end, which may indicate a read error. This CDR3 is CAITPRWKGSPNYGYTF. The CDR3 DNA reads as TGTGCCATCACCCCTCGGTGGAAGGGATCTCCTAATTATGGCTACACCTTC. This chain joins TRBV10-3 and TRBJ1-2, with D hard to call. The CDR3 is 17 residues long. Germline V gene lookup returns CDR1 ENHRY and CDR2 SYGVKD.

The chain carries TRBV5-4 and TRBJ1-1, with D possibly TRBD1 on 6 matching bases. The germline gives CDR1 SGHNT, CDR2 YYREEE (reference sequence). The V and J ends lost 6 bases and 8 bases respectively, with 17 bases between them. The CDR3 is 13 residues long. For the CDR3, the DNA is TGTGCCAGCACAAAGGGGGGGGCGACAGAAGCTTTCTTT. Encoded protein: CASTKGGATEAFF.

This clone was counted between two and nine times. The CDR3 loop reads CAWRQRSGNTIYF. CDR3 DNA: TGTGCCTGGAGACAGAGGTCTGGAAACACCATATATTTT. This chain links TRBV30 with TRBJ1-3; D gene uncertain. The CDR3 runs to 13 residues. V shed 3 bases and J shed 1 base, with 7 bases lying between them. Germline-derived CDR1 and CDR2 are GTSNPN and SVGIG (reference sequence). Full variable domain (rest looked up from reference TRBV30 and TRBJ1-3): SQTIHQWPATLVQPVGSPLSLECTVEGTSNPNLYWYRQAAGRGLQLLFYSVGIGQISSEVPQNLSASRPQDRQFILSSKKLLLSDSGFYLCAWRQRSGNTIYFGEGSWLTVV.

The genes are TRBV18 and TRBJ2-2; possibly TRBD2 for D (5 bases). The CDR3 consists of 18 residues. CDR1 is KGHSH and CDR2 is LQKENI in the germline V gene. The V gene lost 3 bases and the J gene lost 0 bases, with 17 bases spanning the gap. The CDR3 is CASSPLGKRLANTGELFF. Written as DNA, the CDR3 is TGTGCCAGCTCACCCTTGGGGAAGCGGTTGGCGAACACCGGGGAGCTGTTTTTT.

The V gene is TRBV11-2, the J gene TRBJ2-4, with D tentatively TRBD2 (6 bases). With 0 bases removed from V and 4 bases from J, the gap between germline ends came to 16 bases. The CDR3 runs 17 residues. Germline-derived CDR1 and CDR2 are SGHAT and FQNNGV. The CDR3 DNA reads TGTGCCAGCAGCTTAGATCAATCCGGGAGAGCTAAAAACATTCAGTACTTC. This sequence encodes CASSLDQSGRAKNIQYF.

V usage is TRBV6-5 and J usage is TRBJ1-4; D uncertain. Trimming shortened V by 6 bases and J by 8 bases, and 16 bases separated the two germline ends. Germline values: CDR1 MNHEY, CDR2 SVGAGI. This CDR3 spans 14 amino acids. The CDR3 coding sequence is TGTGCCAGCAGCGAAGGAACCCTTCGGGAAAAACTGTTTTTT. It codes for CASSEGTLREKLFF.

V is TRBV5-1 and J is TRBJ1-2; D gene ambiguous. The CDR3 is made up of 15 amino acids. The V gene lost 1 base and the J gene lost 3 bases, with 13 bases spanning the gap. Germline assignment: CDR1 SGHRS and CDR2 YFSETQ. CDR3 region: CASSLSGPLDYGYTF. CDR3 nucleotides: TGCGCCAGCAGCTTGTCCGGCCCCTTGGACTATGGCTACACCTTC.

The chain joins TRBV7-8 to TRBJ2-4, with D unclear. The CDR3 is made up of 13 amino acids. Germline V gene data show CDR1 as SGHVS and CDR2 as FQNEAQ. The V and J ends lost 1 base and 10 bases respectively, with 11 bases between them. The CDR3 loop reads CASSLVARPIQYF. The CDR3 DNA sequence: TGTGCCAGCAGCTTAGTGGCCAGACCGATTCAGTACTTC. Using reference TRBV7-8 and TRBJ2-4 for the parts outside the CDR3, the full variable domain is GAGVSQSPRYKVAKRGQDVALRCDPISGHVSLFWYQQALGQGPEFLTYFQNEAQLDKSGLPSDRFFAERPEGSVSTLKIQRTQQEDSAVYLCASSLVARPIQYFGAGTRLSVL.